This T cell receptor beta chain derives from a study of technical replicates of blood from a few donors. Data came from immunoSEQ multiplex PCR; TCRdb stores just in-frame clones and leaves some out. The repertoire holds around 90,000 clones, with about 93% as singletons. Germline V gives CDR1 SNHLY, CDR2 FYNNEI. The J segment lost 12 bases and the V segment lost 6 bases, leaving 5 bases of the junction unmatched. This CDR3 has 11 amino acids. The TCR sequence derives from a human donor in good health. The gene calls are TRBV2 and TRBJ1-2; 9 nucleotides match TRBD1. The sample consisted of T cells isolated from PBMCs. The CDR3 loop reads CASSGTGIHTF. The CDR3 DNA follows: TGTGCCAGCAGCGGGACAGGGATTCACACCTTC.